The 32 T cell receptor beta chains below were found in one sample sequenced in a study of T-cell memory formation after mild COVID-19. Each CDR3 protein is one row after TCRdb ran MiXCR on the 5' RACE reads. Among roughly 310,000 distinct CDR3 sequences listed, approximately 15% were seen once. Input material: PBMCs or a T cell subset sorted from them (not recorded which). Receptors were obtained from a man between 18 and 29 years old who had mild COVID-19 (a few samples of this study predate the infection). Cell type and time point are not known.

The V and J genes are TRBV2 and TRBJ2-3; 8 bases map to TRBD1. The CDR3 spans 13 residues. V lost 7 bases, J lost 3 bases, and 3 bases stayed unmatched. Germline V CDR1 and CDR2: SNHLY, FYNNEI. The CDR3 spells CASTGQGTDTQYF. Here the CDR3 DNA reads TGTGCCAGCACTGGACAGGGTACAGATACGCAGTATTTT.

In this sample, this clonotype turned up a few times. This chain joins TRBV7-2 and TRBJ2-3; D possibly matches TRBD1 or TRBD2 (5 bases each). The CDR3 has 16 amino acids. Germline-derived CDR1 and CDR2 are SGHTA and FQGNSA. Trimming shortened V by 3 bases and J by 0 bases, and 13 bases separated the two germline ends. In DNA form, the CDR3 reads TGTGCCAGCAGCTTTAGAGGGGTCTCTAGCACAGATACGCAGTATTTT. Its translation: CASSFRGVSSTDTQYF.

This clonotype was counted many times. The chain is built from TRBV5-1 and TRBJ2-1; 8 bases line up with TRBD2. The length of the CDR3 is 15 residues. The junction had 6 bases not matched to a gene; V was cut back by 4 bases and J by 3 bases. Germline-derived CDR1 and CDR2 are SGHRS and YFSETQ. The CDR3 loop is CASSGPGLGYNEQFF. CDR3 nucleotides: TGCGCCAGCAGCGGCCCGGGACTAGGCTACAATGAGCAGTTCTTC.

V gene TRBV4-1 combines with J gene TRBJ2-1; 11 bases map to TRBD2. The length of the CDR3 is 15 residues. V trimming: 6 bases; J trimming: 9 bases; junction bases outside the gene matches: 10. Germline V lookup: CDR1 MGHRA, CDR2 YSYEKL. The CDR3 loop is CASRRLAGGPGEQFF. CDR3 nucleotides: TGCGCCAGCAGACGTTTAGCGGGGGGGCCTGGTGAGCAGTTCTTC.

The genes are TRBV20-1 and TRBJ2-1; TRBD2 aligns across 7 bases. Germline CDR1 reads DFQATT; CDR2 reads SNEGSKA (reference sequence). J was trimmed by 9 bases and V by 3 bases; bases with no gene match: 8. The CDR3 is made up of 13 amino acids. The CDR3, as DNA: TGCAGTGCTAGGAGCGGGGCCCTGACTGAGCAGTTCTTC. It translates to CSARSGALTEQFF.

The sample holds a few counts of this clonotype. The chain employs TRBV11-2 and TRBJ2-1; 7 bases fit TRBD2. The CDR3 has 13 residues. CDR1 is SGHAT, CDR2 FQNNGV, per germline. CDR3: CADRGGFRDEQFF. CDR3 DNA: TGTGCGGACCGGGGAGGGTTCAGGGATGAGCAGTTCTTC.

This clonotype occurred a few times. The V gene is TRBV6-2 or TRBV6-3, the J gene TRBJ1-5; tentatively, D is TRBD1 (5 bases). This CDR3 is built from 14 residues. Germline CDR1 reads MNHEY; CDR2 reads SVGEGT. Trimming shortened V by 0 bases and J by 5 bases, and 8 bases separated the two germline ends. The CDR3, as DNA: TGTGCCAGCAGTTACTCGGGGGTATATCAGCCCCAGCATTTT. Translating gives CASSYSGVYQPQHF.

The chain joins TRBV20-1 to TRBJ2-3; a weak D match, TRBD2 (5 bases). Trimming shortened V by 0 bases and J by 3 bases, and 7 bases separated the two germline ends. CDR3 length equals 13 residues. CDR1 and CDR2 (germline): DFQATT, SNEGSKA (reference sequence). The CDR3 region is CSARDPGTDTQYF. The DNA of the CDR3 is TGCAGTGCTAGAGATCCGGGGACAGATACGCAGTATTTT.

The rearrangement links TRBV7-2 to TRBJ1-5, with 7 bases aligning to TRBD1. The germline CDR1 and CDR2 sequences are SGHTA and FQGNSA. The junction had 17 bases not matched to a gene; V was cut back by 3 bases and J by 6 bases. This CDR3 has 18 residues. The CDR3 nucleotides read TGTGCCAGCAGCTTTGGAAAACTAGGGGGCGCGTGGGGTCAGCCCCAGCATTTT. It codes for CASSFGKLGGAWGQPQHF.

The V and J genes are TRBV3-1 and TRBJ1-2; D call uncertain. CDR1 is LGHDT, CDR2 YNNKEL, per germline (reference sequence). The CDR3 is 12 residues long. V was trimmed by 4 bases and J by 6 bases, leaving 9 bases between them. The CDR3 nucleotides read TGTGCCAGCAGCCTCACTCGCAATGGCTACACCTTC. Translated: CASSLTRNGYTF.

This chain joins TRBV5-1 and TRBJ2-7; 9 nucleotides line up with TRBD1. The CDR3 is made up of 14 amino acids. In germline, CDR1 is SGHRS, CDR2 YFSETQ. The ends lost 4 bases at V and 2 bases at J; junction bases unmatched: 4. CDR3 sequence: CASSIDRGAYEQYV. CDR3 bases: TGCGCCAGCAGCATCGACAGGGGGGCCTACGAGCAGTACGTC.

On this clonotype itself: At one end the junction does not follow the germline gene, possibly because of a read error. V usage is TRBV5-1 and J usage is TRBJ2-1; tentative D call: TRBD1 (5 bases). This CDR3 is 15 amino acids long. CDR1 is SGHRS, CDR2 YFSETQ, per germline. The chain's CDR3 is CDSRSTESSYNEQFF. The CDR3 bases are TGCGACAGCAGATCGACAGAGAGCTCCTACAATGAGCAGTTCTTC.

The V and J genes are TRBV7-2 and TRBJ1-4; no reliable D call. The CDR3 loop spans 16 amino acids. CDR1 and CDR2 (germline): SGHTA, FQGNSA. V was shortened by 5 bases and J by 2 bases, with 15 bases between the two germline ends. CDR3 sequence reads: CASSPMGRATNEKLFF. The CDR3 DNA reads as TGTGCCAGCAGCCCTATGGGCCGGGCCACTAATGAAAAACTGTTTTTT.

This clonotype was seen a few times. J is TRBJ2-1 and V is TRBV6-5; no firm D call. V lost 6 bases to trimming and J lost 7 bases, with 10 bases between them. CDR1 and CDR2 (germline): MNHEY, SVGAGI. This CDR3 region has 12 residues. The CDR3 bases are TGTGCCAGCAGGACCCTAGGGAATGAGCAGTTCTTC. It is translated as CASRTLGNEQFF.

This chain uses TRBV7-8 with TRBJ2-7, with TRBD1 matching over 10 bases. The J segment lost 7 bases and the V segment lost 4 bases, leaving 19 bases of the junction unmatched. The germline gives CDR1 SGHVS, CDR2 FQNEAQ. CDR3 length: 18 amino acids. CDR3 coding DNA: TGTGCCAGCAGCTGGGCCGGGACAGGGGACTCTGTCTCCGGAGAGCAGTACTTC. Residues: CASSWAGTGDSVSGEQYF.

The chain carries TRBV18 and TRBJ2-5; weak D call: TRBD2 (6 bases). The CDR3 has 14 residues. V was clipped by 1 base and J by 4 bases, with 10 bases between them. Germline V gene data show CDR1 as KGHSH and CDR2 as LQKENI. CDR3 in DNA: TGTGCCAGCTCACCACTTTTGCGGGGAGAGACCCAGTACTTC. Encoded protein: CASSPLLRGETQYF.

This clonotype was detected a few times. The chain is built from TRBV10-2 and TRBJ2-3; 10 nucleotides match TRBD1. CDR3 length: 14 residues. J gave up 5 bases and V 10 bases, and 9 bases lay outside the gene matches. The V gene's germline CDR1 is WSHSY and CDR2 SAAADI. The CDR3 protein is CATWDGTGVDTQYF. The CDR3 coding sequence is TGCGCCACCTGGGATGGGACAGGGGTAGATACGCAGTATTTT.

Ten or more counts support this clonotype. The V and J genes are TRBV15 and TRBJ2-7; 7 nucleotides line up with TRBD1. V was pared by 1 base and J by 2 bases, with 2 bases of the junction left unmatched. Germline V lookup: CDR1 LNHNV, CDR2 YYDKDF (reference sequence). The CDR3 extends over 14 amino acids. In nucleotides, the CDR3 is TGTGCCACCAGCAGAGCCGGGACAGCCTACGAGCAGTACGTC. This encodes CATSRAGTAYEQYV.

This clonotype has more than one count but fewer than ten. This chain connects TRBV10-3 to TRBJ1-5, with D unclear. The germline gives CDR1 ENHRY, CDR2 SYGVKD. The germline V and J ends were trimmed by 2 bases and 4 bases, with 6 bases remaining between them. This CDR3 comprises 13 residues. Here the CDR3 DNA reads TGTGCCATCAGTGAGGGAGGGAATCAGCCCCAGCATTTT. Translation: CAISEGGNQPQHF.

At least ten counts were recorded for this clonotype. This chain joins TRBV24-1 and TRBJ1-1; TRBD1 matches 10 bases. This CDR3 has 15 amino acids. Germline-derived CDR1 and CDR2 are KGHDR and SFDVKD. V lost 4 bases and J lost 4; bases outside the gene matches: 5. CDR3 DNA: TGTGCCACCAGTGACCCGAGGACAGGGGGCACTGAAGCTTTCTTT. Translated: CATSDPRTGGTEAFF.

For the CDR3, the DNA is TGTGCCAGCTCACCAATGATCACTGGGGCCAACGTCCTGACTTTC. Translated: CASSPMITGANVLTF. V is TRBV18 and J is TRBJ2-6; D unclear. Germline loops: CDR1 KGHSH, CDR2 LQKENI. V dropped 2 bases and J dropped 2 bases, with 7 bases sitting between them. This CDR3 has 15 amino acids. The full variable domain, in which reference TRBV18 and TRBJ2-6 provide the parts outside the CDR3, is NAGVMQNPRHLVRRRGQEARLRCSPMKGHSHVYWYRQLPEEGLKFMVYLQKENIIDESGMPKERFSAEFPKEGPSILRIQQVVRGDSAAYFCASSPMITGANVLTFGAGSRLTVL.

At least ten counts were recorded for this clonotype. The CDR3 protein is CASSLDGPDTQYF. CDR3 bases: TGTGCCAGCAGCTTGGATGGGCCAGATACGCAGTATTTT. The rearrangement joins TRBV5-5 to TRBJ2-3; no definite D call. Germline V CDR1 and CDR2: SGHKS, YYEKEE (reference sequence). This CDR3 contains 13 residues. V was pared by 0 bases and J by 4 bases, with 6 bases between.

This rearrangement joins TRBV12-3 or TRBV12-4 to TRBJ1-1, with TRBD1 matching 8 bases. The length of the CDR3 is 13 residues. The ends lost 7 bases at V and 4 bases at J; junction bases unmatched: 5. Here the CDR3 DNA reads TGTGCCAGCATCGCCACAGGGGGCACTGAAGCTTTCTTT. This sequence encodes CASIATGGTEAFF.

This clonotype appeared a few times. The V gene is TRBV3-1, the J gene TRBJ2-5; 10 positions agree with TRBD2. Germline V CDR1 and CDR2: LGHDT, YNNKEL (reference sequence). V dropped 5 bases and J dropped 5; count of bases not matched to a gene: 17. This CDR3 spans 18 amino acids. The CDR3 region has the DNA TGTGCCAGCAGCTCATCACCCCTCAGCGGGGGGGCCGGTGAGACCCAGTACTTC. It specifies CASSSSPLSGGAGETQYF.

This clonotype came up many times. The rearrangement links TRBV5-6 to TRBJ1-2; maybe TRBD1 (5 bases). The ends were cut back, 4 bases at V and 2 bases at J, with 9 bases in the middle. Looked up from germline, CDR1 is SGHDT and CDR2 is YYEEEE. The CDR3 runs to 13 residues. In DNA, the CDR3 is TGTGCCAGCAGCCTGCGGGGGAACTATGGCTACACCTTC. The encoded protein is CASSLRGNYGYTF. Full variable domain (rest looked up from reference TRBV5-6 and TRBJ1-2): DAGVTQSPTHLIKTRGQQVTLRCSPKSGHDTVSWYQQALGQGPQFIFQYYEEEERQRGNFPDRFSGHQFPNYSSELNVNALLLGDSALYLCASSLRGNYGYTFGSGTRLTVV.

This clonotype was counted once. The chain links TRBV28 to TRBJ2-7, with a tentative D call TRBD2 (6 bases). Germline V gene data show CDR1 as MDHEN and CDR2 as SYDVKM. Trimming left V 6 bases short and J 3 bases short, with 15 bases between. This CDR3 region has 14 residues. CDR3 region: CASSLAGFGYEQYV. The CDR3 DNA follows: TGTGCCAGCAGCCTGGCGGGGTTTGGCTACGAGCAGTACGTC.

The chain joins TRBV7-9 to TRBJ1-1; D is unresolved. This CDR3 has 14 amino acids. Trimming left V 8 bases short and J 0 bases short, with 13 bases between. CDR1 and CDR2 (germline): SEHNR, FQNEAQ (reference sequence). The CDR3 spells CASESDFMNTEAFF. DNA for the CDR3: TGTGCCAGCGAATCCGACTTCATGAACACTGAAGCTTTCTTT.

The rearrangement links TRBV14 to TRBJ2-2; no clear D gene. V dropped 0 bases and J dropped 7 bases, with 15 bases sitting between them. The CDR3 sequence is 16 residues long. Germline V lookup: CDR1 SGHDN, CDR2 FVKESK. CDR3 sequence reads: CASSQDLGRSIGELFF. The CDR3 bases are TGTGCCAGCAGCCAAGATCTAGGGCGCAGTATCGGGGAGCTGTTTTTT.

This clonotype has a handful of counts. V and J are TRBV28 and TRBJ1-2; possibly TRBD1 for D (6 bases). The V end lost 9 bases, the J end lost 8 bases, and 19 bases lay between the germline ends. In germline, CDR1 is MDHEN, CDR2 SYDVKM. The length of the CDR3 is 13 residues. The CDR3 region is CASLGDRLRGYTF. CDR3 DNA sequence: TGTGCCAGTCTGGGAGACAGGCTCCGAGGCTACACCTTC.

This clonotype occurred a few times. CDR3 loop: CASSLDISSYEQYF. The CDR3 DNA sequence: TGCGCCAGCAGCTTAGACATTAGCTCCTACGAGCAGTACTTC. The gene calls are TRBV5-1 and TRBJ2-7; D unclear. Trimming took 2 bases from V and 0 from J, leaving 9 bases between them. CDR1 SGHRS and CDR2 YFSETQ come from the germline V gene. There are 14 residues in the CDR3.

The chain employs TRBV11-2 and TRBJ1-2; 10 bases are shared with TRBD1. After removal of 5 bases from V and 3 bases from J, the junction contained 15 bases not matched to a gene. Per germline, CDR1 SGHAT and CDR2 FQNNGV. The CDR3 consists of 18 residues. The CDR3 DNA reads TGTGCCAGCAGCCGCGCGACTCACCCCGGGACAGGGGACTATGGCTACACCTTC. Translated, it gives CASSRATHPGTGDYGYTF. The full variable domain, its missing parts supplied by reference TRBV11-2 and TRBJ1-2, is EAGVAQSPRYKIIEKRQSVAFWCNPISGHATLYWYQQILGQGPKLLIQFQNNGVVDDSQLPKDRFSAERLKGVDSTLKIQPAKLEDSAVYLCASSRATHPGTGDYGYTFGSGTRLTVV.

The chain uses TRBV4-3 and TRBJ1-1, with D unclear. Deletions cut 0 bases from V and 8 bases from J, with 7 bases between. CDR3 length: 12 residues. The germline CDR1 and CDR2 sequences are LGHNA and YSLEER. CDR3 nucleotide sequence: TGCGCCAGCAGCCAAGACGGTAAAGAAGCTTTCTTT. This translates into CASSQDGKEAFF.